This TCR beta chain was identified in a study of early T cells in non-severe SARS-CoV-2 infection. This clonotype was seen a few times. Antigen unknown. Findings and caveats of the study: Matching results from VDJdb favored anti-spike CD8 responses, leaving private and CD4 specificities undetected.

V was shortened by 5 bases and J by 2 bases, with 8 bases between the two germline ends. This CDR3 has 13 residues. Germline V gene lookup returns CDR1 SNHLY and CDR2 FYNNEI. Each single cDNA molecule received a unique molecular identifier. TCRdb itself ran the 5' RACE reads through MiXCR, one entry per CDR3 protein. Among 90,000 to 130,000 distinct CDR3 sequences listed, roughly 12% were seen once. Material: whole blood, obtained at baseline. This chain links TRBV2 with TRBJ2-3; D not resolved. This receptor was obtained from an adult who was a healthcare worker with PCR-confirmed SARS-CoV-2 infection or an uninfected control (not recorded which). The CDR3 coding sequence is TGTGCCAGCAGTACTCTTTACACAGATACGCAGTATTTT. Translated: CASSTLYTDTQYF.